Included here is one T cell receptor (beta chain) sequence, with context. Its matching antigen is unknown. At one boundary the junction diverges from the germline segment, which might be a read error. Other nucleotide sequences from this sample produce the same CDR3. This sample is drawn from a study of cytomegalovirus exposure and HLA in healthy donors. Study results and caveats: Association with HLA alleles at 0.05 false discovery rate was found for some 18,000 TCR beta sequences in a later analysis. Within an earlier analysis, most TCR beta V segments proved productive either about 87% or about 30% of the time. An ancestry cluster, one associated with Asian ancestry, reportedly showed fewer N-insertions than the 666-donor mean in a later analysis.

Germline V gene sequence: CDR1 SGHDT, CDR2 YYEEEE. The CDR3 has 16 amino acids. Use of 60 Vbeta and 13 Jbeta primers characterized the PCR. This table comes from immunoSEQ multiplex PCR, and its TCRdb copy is limited to in-frame clones, with some not included. In all, the sample yields 200,000 or so clones. Sample: PBMCs. The V call is TRBV5-6, the J call TRBJ1-2, with 10 bases aligning to TRBD1. The sequence came from a boy younger than 18 in good health and CMV-seronegative. The CDR3 DNA reads TGTGCCAGCACCCTGAGGGGACAGGGGTTTAACTACGGCTACACCTTC. Its translation is CASTLRGQGFNYGYTF. Together with reference TRBV5-6 and TRBJ1-2, the CDR3 gives the full variable domain: DAGVTQSPTHLIKTRGQQVTLRCSPKSGHDTVSWYQQALGQGPQFIFQYYEEEERQRGNFPDRFSGHQFPNYSSELNVNALLLGDSALYLCASTLRGQGFNYGYTFGSGTRLTVV.